A selection of T cell receptor beta chains follows, all from one sample in a study of Ad26.COV2.S vaccination and SARS-CoV-2 variants. Here immunoSEQ multiplex PCR was the method, and the copy in TCRdb shows in-frame clones only, minus some. In the table there are 400,000 to 450,000 clones, more than 80% of which are singletons. The starting material was peripheral blood, obtained in a trial of Ad26.COV2.S vaccine versus placebo. The receptors were sampled from a person between 18 and 65 years old who received the Ad26.COV2.S COVID-19 vaccine or a placebo. CDR3s include the opening cysteine and the closing phenylalanine or tryptophan.

V gene: TRBV19; CDR3 length: 15; CDR3 protein: CASSIAGPRDTEAFF
V gene: TRBV4-2; CDR3 length: 15; CDR3 protein: CASSQSIGATGELFF
V gene: TRBV6-2/TRBV6-3; CDR3 length: 12; CDR3 protein: CASSHERHTQYF
V gene: TRBV4-3; CDR3 length: 15; CDR3 protein: CASSQDWGVPDEQYF
V gene: TRBV7-2; CDR3 length: 13; CDR3 protein: CASSLGVRYGYTF
V gene: TRBV10-2; CDR3 length: 16; CDR3 protein: CASSWLRDTYSYEQYF
V gene: TRBV5-4; CDR3 length: 15; CDR3 protein: CASSLNLAGGYEQYF
V gene: TRBV24-1; CDR3 length: 15; CDR3 protein: CATSGLRNRDQPQHF
V gene: TRBV5-4; CDR3 length: 11; CDR3 protein: CASSVTGEQFF
V gene: TRBV30; CDR3 length: 14; CDR3 protein: CAHSIQVPGEKLFF
V gene: TRBV19; CDR3 length: 17; CDR3 protein: CASSRGGLADNFYGYTF
V gene: TRBV13; CDR3 length: 13; CDR3 protein: CASRETGNFEAFF
V gene: TRBV5-8; CDR3 length: 18; CDR3 protein: CASSLERDRPSGANVLTF
V gene: TRBV7-3; CDR3 length: 16; CDR3 protein: CASSLGGAGEIYEQYF
V gene: TRBV15; CDR3 length: 15; CDR3 protein: CATSGIAGQDYEQYF
V gene: TRBV9; CDR3 length: 17; CDR3 protein: CASSPFESTDPNYGYTF
V gene: TRBV4-1; CDR3 length: 16; CDR3 protein: CASSRSNPSNTGELFF
V gene: TRBV11-2; CDR3 length: 16; CDR3 protein: CASSLWLAGALDEQFF
V gene: TRBV9; CDR3 length: 14; CDR3 protein: CASSVVGSRYGYTF
V gene: TRBV5-6; CDR3 length: 14; CDR3 protein: CASSLVRGTDTQYF
V gene: TRBV4-2; CDR3 length: 15; CDR3 protein: CASSQVRSGANVLTF
V gene: TRBV11-3; CDR3 length: 13; CDR3 protein: CASSPGGSDTQYF
V gene: TRBV3-1/TRBV3-2; CDR3 length: 15; CDR3 protein: CASSQERTFNSPLHF
V gene: TRBV6-1; CDR3 length: 14; CDR3 protein: CASSEADTSYEQYF
V gene: TRBV19; CDR3 length: 14; CDR3 protein: CASSKGGDTGELFF
V gene: TRBV5-1; CDR3 length: 18; CDR3 protein: CASSLVPGAQISYNEQFF